This T cell receptor (beta chain) was sequenced for a study of T cell changes during pregnancy in multiple sclerosis. The table came from immunoSEQ multiplex PCR; TCRdb's copy has only in-frame clones and leaves some out. Of roughly 100,000 clones detected, around 91% appear once; the ten largest clones hold about 1.7%. The CDR3 is 14 amino acids. Trimming at V came to 4 bases and at J to 4 bases, leaving 6 bases not matched to a gene. The germline V gene has CDR1 SGHRS and CDR2 YFSETQ. The source material was peripheral blood, sampled after pregnancy. The chain recombines TRBV5-1 with TRBJ1-2; 8 bases line up with TRBD1. The receptor was derived from a female donor in good health, enrolled as a control in a pregnancy study. The CDR3 nucleotides are TGCGCCAGCAGCGCAACCGGGACAGGCTATGGCTACACCTTC. Translated: CASSATGTGYGYTF.